These T cell receptor beta chains were read from a single sample in a study of vaccination and CD4 T cells after COVID-19. What these receptors recognize is not known. TCRdb called the PCR reads again in MiXCR, with one record for every CDR3 protein. The sample has 9,500 to 15,000 distinct CDR3 sequences; roughly 44% are singletons. Sequencing used cultured CD4+ T cells from blood. The receptor set was obtained from a human donor with COVID-19. CDR3s include the opening cysteine and the closing phenylalanine or tryptophan. Expanded clones are given a class, and other clones once, few, many or no size at all.

TRBJ2-3	.	TRBV11-2	CASSLAGDTQYF
TRBJ2-1	few	TRBV11-3	CASSTGRGSNEQFF
TRBJ1-2	.	TRBV5-1	CASSLDRHTNYGYTF
TRBJ2-5	few	TRBV7-8	CASSPGQHQETQYF
TRBJ1-2	.	TRBV5-6	CASSLVLGRYYGYTF
TRBJ2-7	few	TRBV11-2	CASSLLAYEQYF
TRBJ2-5	.	TRBV7-2	CASSRTGEKETQYF
TRBJ2-7	few	TRBV10-3	CAIADLKTHEQYF
TRBJ1-1	.	TRBV6-2/TRBV6-3	CASTFRGWNTEAFF
TRBJ1-6	few	TRBV6-1	CATKAGDNSPLHF
TRBJ1-6	.	TRBV6-1	CASSERRGSYNSPLHF
TRBJ1-2	few	TRBV30	CAWATGATRYGYTF
TRBJ2-5	.	TRBV9	CASSVDRGRETQYF
TRBJ2-7	.	TRBV7-2	CASSFGLAGVREQYF
TRBJ1-1	.	TRBV6-5	CASRYRDSTMNTEAFF
TRBJ1-1	.	TRBV20-1	CSAMGFGNTEAFF
TRBJ2-3	.	TRBV15	CATSRDVKSVGASADTQYF
TRBJ2-1	.	TRBV7-9	CASSLGSGLGRGEQFF
TRBJ1-4	.	TRBV10-2	CASREGTGRGNEKLFF
TRBJ1-2	few	TRBV27	CASSYAENYGYTF
TRBJ1-5	few	TRBV19	CASRTSHSNQPQHF
TRBJ2-5	.	TRBV11-2	CASSTRTGGQETQYF
TRBJ2-7	.	TRBV11-2	CASRAGNEQYF
TRBJ1-6	medium-sized	TRBV11-3	CASSLQGSPLHF
TRBJ1-5	.	TRBV27	CASSSGTDSNQPQHF